The 10 T cell receptor beta chains in this list originate from one sample, sequenced in a study of CXCR3-negative and CXCR3-positive naive CD8 T cells. The study, taken as a whole, reports: TRB CDR3s of CXCR3-positive naive cells were more hydrophobic than those of CXCR3-negative naive cells.

cDNA libraries for TRB were generated by 5' RACE incorporating UMI labels. TCRdb re-called the 5' RACE reads and shows each CDR3 protein once, DNA omitted. With about 120,000 distinct CDR3 sequences in the sample, the ten largest clones hold about 0.34%. Their target antigens are unknown. Sample: naive CXCR3+ CD8+ T cells from blood. Subset denoted: CD45RO-CCR7+CD27+CD95- naive CD8+ T cells expressing CXCR3 (TNR3+). The receptors were gathered from a human donor in good health. Some clones in this sample may be carry-over from other donors' samples.

The chain is built from TRBV9 and TRBJ2-7; the TCRdb call, TRBD1, lacks DNA for checking. This CDR3 region has 13 residues. CDR1 and CDR2 (germline): SGDLS, YYNGEE. This CDR3 reads CASSVTGGHEQYF. The variable domain in full, completed from reference TRBV9 and TRBJ2-7, reads DSGVTQTPKHLITATGQRVTLRCSPRSGDLSVYWYQQSLDQGLQFLIQYYNGEERAKGNILERFSAQQFPDLHSELNLSSLELGDSALYFCASSVTGGHEQYFGPGTRLTVT.

V is TRBV4-1 and J is TRBJ2-7; no DNA is available, so the TRBD1 call from TCRdb remains unchecked. The germline CDR1 and CDR2 sequences are MGHRA and YSYEKL. The CDR3 is made up of 11 amino acids. CDR3 residues: CASSPGVQQYF.

J is TRBJ2-1 and V is TRBV29-1; the D gene TCRdb calls, TRBD2, cannot be checked with no DNA. Germline loops: CDR1 SQVTM, CDR2 ANQGSEA. The CDR3 consists of 13 residues. CDR3 loop: CSGGASRYNEQFF.

The chain employs TRBV27 and TRBJ2-7. CDR1 is MNHEY, CDR2 SMNVEV, per germline (reference sequence). This CDR3 spans 12 amino acids. CDR3 residues: CASREGVSEQYF.

The chain combines TRBV27 with TRBJ2-1; lacking DNA, the TRBD2 call made by TCRdb goes unchecked. The CDR3 is 14 residues long. Germline V gene data show CDR1 as MNHEY and CDR2 as SMNVEV (reference sequence). This CDR3 reads CASRPGLESNEQFF.

The chain joins TRBV29-1 to TRBJ2-7; the TCRdb D gene call, TRBD1, has no DNA to confirm it. The CDR3 has 12 residues. Germline-derived CDR1 and CDR2 are SQVTM and ANQGSEA. This chain's CDR3 is CSVELGGWEQYF.

V gene TRBV7-3 combines with J gene TRBJ2-1; TCRdb's assignment of TRBD1 cannot be checked, as there is no DNA. Per the germline V gene, CDR1 is SGHTA and CDR2 is FQGTGA. This CDR3 spans 15 amino acids. The CDR3: CASSPSAGHYNEQFF. Full variable domain (rest looked up from reference TRBV7-3 and TRBJ2-1): GAGVSQTPSNKVTEKGKYVELRCDPISGHTALYWYRQSLGQGPEFLIYFQGTGAADDSGLPNDRFFAVRPEGSVSTLKIQRTERGDSAVYLCASSPSAGHYNEQFFGPGTRLTVL.

V gene TRBV5-1 combines with J gene TRBJ1-1; TCRdb lists TRBD1, though no DNA is available to test this call. CDR3 length: 12 amino acids. In germline, CDR1 is SGHRS, CDR2 YFSETQ. Here the CDR3 reads CASSFGGAEAFF.

The CDR3 sequence is CASSELIQETQYF. The rearrangement joins TRBV6-1 to TRBJ2-5. This CDR3 is 13 amino acids long. Germline V lookup: CDR1 MNHNS, CDR2 SASEGT.

The chain recombines TRBV12-3 or TRBV12-4 with TRBJ1-5; there is no DNA to check the TCRdb D call of TRBD1. This CDR3 comprises 18 residues. This CDR3 reads CASSLALGEGGSNQPQHF.